This T cell receptor beta chain was sequenced for a study of beta chain features in type 1 diabetes. Overall study results and limits: Shortening that was moderate but significant affected the TCRB CDR3s of Type 1 diabetes patients in all four CD4+ subsets. Insertions were fewer and deletions more numerous at VDJ junctions in type 1 diabetes patients.

This clone was seen repeatedly, ten times or more. What it recognizes is unknown. Germline V CDR1 and CDR2: SQVTM, ANQGSEA. The CDR3 is 10 residues long. Trimming stripped 7 bases from V and 10 bases from J, with 12 bases between. The whole isolated RNA underwent reverse transcription, so sequencing captured expressed TCRB transcripts. Assay: immunoSEQ multiplex PCR; the TCRdb copy retains only in-frame clones and omits some. Of approximately 150,000 clones listed, 9% to 10% are singletons. Donors underwent one heparinised blood draw, around 120 mL on average. It was via CD45RO/CCR7/CD25/CD127/CD95/CD27 that CD4+ naive, central memory, regulatory and stem cell-like memory cells were sorted.

The TCR was taken from a young woman in good health. The chain joins TRBV29-1 to TRBJ2-3; TRBD2 might be the D (6 bases). Material for sequencing was central memory CD4+ T cells from blood. The CDR3 spells CSGEEGPQYF. CDR3 nucleotide sequence: TGCAGCGGGGAGGAGGGCCCGCAGTATTTT.